This T cell receptor (beta chain) was recovered during a study of blood T cell repertoires in COVID-19. The method was immunoSEQ multiplex PCR; TCRdb's version includes in-frame clones alone and lacks a portion of them. The table includes 60,000 or so clones, approximately 80% detected once. This clone has just a few counts. This clonotype was obtained from an elderly man with acute or convalescent COVID-19. What was sequenced was peripheral blood.

The CDR3 bases are TGTGCCAGCACCAAGGGCAGGGGCACTGAAGCTTTCTTT. This translates into CASTKGRGTEAFF. This chain links TRBV2 with TRBJ1-1, with D maybe TRBD1 (6 bases). The CDR3 length is 13 residues. The germline CDR1 and CDR2 sequences are SNHLY and FYNNEI. With 7 bases removed from V and 4 bases from J, the gap between germline ends came to 13 bases.